These 27 T cell receptor beta chains came from one sample sequenced in a study of T-cell reconstitution after alpha-beta-depleted transplantation in children. Unique molecular identifiers were built into the TCRbeta library. In TCRdb, the PCR reads were re-called with MiXCR into one record per CDR3 protein. This sample has approximately 300,000 distinct CDR3 sequences, with over 9% found just once. Sequencing used PBMCs, obtained before TCRalphabeta/CD19-depleted stem cell transplant. These receptors were collected from a boy younger than two with acute myeloid leukemia, due to receive a stem cell transplant.

A few counts support this clonotype. The rearrangement uses TRBV4-2 and TRBJ1-2; perhaps TRBD1 as D (6 bases). This CDR3 is 14 amino acids long. CDR1 LGHNA and CDR2 YNFKEQ come from the germline V gene. V was pared by 3 bases and J by 0 bases, with 8 bases between. As DNA, the CDR3 is TGTGCCAGCAGCCATGGGGGGCCTAACTATGGCTACACCTTC. This translates into CASSHGGPNYGYTF.

This clonotype was counted many times. The V and J genes are TRBV5-1 and TRBJ1-4, with D maybe TRBD1 (6 bases). The V and J ends lost 0 bases and 8 bases respectively, with 20 bases between them. This CDR3 region has 17 residues. Germline CDR1 is SGHRS and CDR2 is YFSETQ. The CDR3 region has the DNA TGCGCCAGCAGCTTGGGGGGTCAGGGGAAGACGGGAGAAAAACTGTTTTTT. As protein: CASSLGGQGKTGEKLFF.

This clonotype was detected ten times or more. The chain employs TRBV5-1 and TRBJ2-3; D not resolved. The CDR3 totals 14 residues. CDR1 is SGHRS, CDR2 YFSETQ, per germline. Trimming took 2 bases from V and 2 from J, leaving 9 bases between them. The CDR3 here is CASSFTESTDTQYF. CDR3 nucleotides: TGCGCCAGCAGCTTCACAGAGTCCACAGATACGCAGTATTTT.

CDR3 amino acids: CASSVEGTSGVTDTQYF. CDR3 nucleotides: TGTGCCAGCAGCGTAGAAGGTACTAGCGGGGTCACAGATACGCAGTATTTT. The chain combines TRBV9 with TRBJ2-3, with 10 bases that match TRBD2. This CDR3 is 17 amino acids long. V dropped 0 bases and J dropped 2; count of bases not matched to a gene: 6. The germline V gene encodes CDR1 SGDLS and CDR2 YYNGEE. The full variable domain, its missing parts supplied by reference TRBV9 and TRBJ2-3, is DSGVTQTPKHLITATGQRVTLRCSPRSGDLSVYWYQQSLDQGLQFLIQYYNGEERAKGNILERFSAQQFPDLHSELNLSSLELGDSALYFCASSVEGTSGVTDTQYFGPGTRLTVL.

This clonotype was picked up many times. V is TRBV18 and J is TRBJ2-3; D gene uncertain. Deletions cut 6 bases from V and 1 base from J, with 14 bases between. CDR3 length: 15 amino acids. Germline CDR1 KGHSH, CDR2 LQKENI. Here the CDR3 reads CASSRDPTGTDTQYF. The CDR3 DNA sequence: TGTGCCAGCTCGAGAGACCCGACGGGCACAGATACGCAGTATTTT.

This clonotype was seen many times. The chain links TRBV27 to TRBJ2-7, with D perhaps matching TRBD2 (6 bases). Germline-derived CDR1 and CDR2 are MNHEY and SMNVEV (reference sequence). The ends were cut back, 2 bases at V and 3 bases at J, with 8 bases in the middle. The CDR3 runs to 13 residues. The DNA for the CDR3 is TGTGCCAGCAGTTTAACGGGGGACTACGAGCAGTACTTC. It is translated as CASSLTGDYEQYF.

CDR3 residues: CASSLARARTDTQYF. CDR3 coding DNA: TGTGCCAGCAGCTTAGCCAGGGCCCGCACAGATACGCAGTATTTT. The V call is TRBV7-2, the J call TRBJ2-3, with D perhaps matching TRBD1 (5 bases). Deletions cut 0 bases from V and 1 base from J, with 8 bases between. The CDR3 has 15 residues. Germline loops: CDR1 SGHTA, CDR2 FQGNSA.

This clonotype was picked up many times. The V call is TRBV20-1, the J call TRBJ2-5; perhaps TRBD1 as D (6 bases). Germline V gene sequence: CDR1 DFQATT, CDR2 SNEGSKA (reference sequence). The CDR3 consists of 14 residues. Between the trimmed V and J ends, which lost 6 bases and 2 bases, there was a span of 16 bases. The CDR3 bases are TGCAGTGCCTTAGGGGGTGCCTCGCAAGAGACCCAGTACTTC. This translates into CSALGGASQETQYF.

This clonotype has only a few counts. The chain links TRBV6-1 to TRBJ2-1, with 7 bases matching TRBD1. Germline values: CDR1 MNHNS, CDR2 SASEGT. Losses at the gene ends were 4 bases for V and 5 bases for J; bases not matched to a gene: 8. CDR3 length equals 15 residues. CDR3 in amino acids: CASSVERGLNNEQFF. CDR3 bases: TGTGCCAGCAGTGTAGAGAGGGGGCTCAACAATGAGCAGTTCTTC.

This clonotype has at least ten counts. This rearrangement joins TRBV18 to TRBJ2-2; D is unresolved. Trimming took off 1 base at V and 5 bases at J, with 8 bases between the two ends. This CDR3 has 14 residues. CDR1 is KGHSH and CDR2 is LQKENI in the germline V gene. The CDR3 sequence is CASSPRTGTGELFF. CDR3 DNA: TGTGCCAGCTCACCACGTACGGGTACCGGGGAGCTGTTTTTT.

This clonotype was observed a few times. The chain combines TRBV3-1 with TRBJ2-7; 11 bases map to TRBD2. The length of the CDR3 is 17 residues. Trimming cost V 0 bases and J 7 bases; bases outside gene matches: 11. Germline loops: CDR1 LGHDT, CDR2 YNNKEL (reference sequence). The DNA for the CDR3 is TGTGCCAGCAGCCAAGAACCCTTTAGCGGGGGGGCTCGGGAGCAGTACTTC. Translated: CASSQEPFSGGAREQYF.

For the CDR3, the DNA is TGCGCCAGCAGCGGCAACAGGGCAGATACGCAGTATTTT. Its translation is CASSGNRADTQYF. The chain joins TRBV5-1 to TRBJ2-3; D possibly corresponds to TRBD1 (6 bases). The V end was cut by 4 bases, the J end by 4 bases, with 10 bases between. The germline V gene encodes CDR1 SGHRS and CDR2 YFSETQ. The CDR3 is made up of 13 amino acids.

This clonotype was counted ten times or more. This chain connects TRBV12-3 or TRBV12-4 to TRBJ1-5; no clear D. Trimming removed 2 bases from V and 1 base from J, with 6 bases in between. The CDR3 totals 14 residues. CDR3 nucleotides: TGTGCCAGCAGTTTAAAAACAAGCAATCAGCCCCAGCATTTT. It specifies CASSLKTSNQPQHF.

Remarks on this clonotype: One end of the junction fails to match germline, which may point to a read error. In DNA form, the CDR3 reads TGTGCCAGCAGTCCCCCCAGCACAGATACGCAGAATTTT. This translates into CASSPPSTDTQNF. The chain links TRBV28 to TRBJ2-3, with D hard to call. The germline V gene has CDR1 MDHEN and CDR2 SYDVKM. This CDR3 region has 13 residues.

This clonotype was observed a single time. This CDR3 reads CASSPTLPGQFYEQYF. DNA for the CDR3: TGCGCCAGCAGTCCAACCCTCCCGGGACAGTTCTACGAGCAGTACTTC. The chain couples TRBV5-1 to TRBJ2-7, with 7 bases identical to TRBD1. Per the germline V gene, CDR1 is SGHRS and CDR2 is YFSETQ. The V segment lost 5 bases and the J segment 3 bases; nucleotides outside the gene matches: 14. The CDR3 consists of 16 residues. Complete variable domain (other parts from reference TRBV5-1 and TRBJ2-7): KAGVTQTPRYLIKTRGQQVTLSCSPISGHRSVSWYQQTPGQGLQFLFEYFSETQRNKGNFPGRFSGRQFSNSRSEMNVSTLELGDSALYLCASSPTLPGQFYEQYFGPGTRLTVT.

This clonotype was counted many times. The chain joins TRBV12-3 or TRBV12-4 to TRBJ1-2, with a weak D call TRBD1 (6 bases). Between the trimmed V and J ends, which lost 7 bases and 4 bases, there was a span of 22 bases. The CDR3 is made up of 16 amino acids. The CDR3 bases are TGTGCCAGCACCTCCGCACAGGGCCCAAGAAGCTATGGCTACACCTTC. Translated, it gives CASTSAQGPRSYGYTF.

This clonotype was picked up a small number of times. The chain is built from TRBV4-1 and TRBJ2-1, with D perhaps matching TRBD2 (6 bases). The length of the CDR3 is 17 residues. V shed 0 bases and J shed 0 bases, with 12 bases lying between them. Germline V gene lookup returns CDR1 MGHRA and CDR2 YSYEKL. The CDR3 nucleotides read TGCGCCAGCAGCCAAGAAGAGGGGACTGACTCCTACAATGAGCAGTTCTTC. This codes for CASSQEEGTDSYNEQFF.

This clonotype was picked up many times. The chain is built from TRBV6-5 and TRBJ2-1; maybe TRBD1 (5 bases). Between the trimmed V and J ends, which lost 0 bases and 2 bases, there was a span of 11 bases. Per the germline V gene, CDR1 is MNHEY and CDR2 is SVGAGI. The CDR3 has 16 amino acids. CDR3 DNA: TGTGCCAGCAGTTACTCGACAGAGTTTCCCTACAATGAGCAGTTCTTC. This codes for CASSYSTEFPYNEQFF.

This clonotype has at least ten counts. J is TRBJ2-7 and V is TRBV20-1; 9 bases match TRBD1. V lost 4 bases and J lost 4; bases outside the gene matches: 5. The CDR3 contains 13 residues. CDR1 is DFQATT and CDR2 is SNEGSKA in the germline V gene (reference sequence). As DNA, the CDR3 is TGCAGTGCTACGGGACAGGGTAGTTACGAGCAGTACTTC. Its translation: CSATGQGSYEQYF.

This clonotype came up many times. The chain links TRBV29-1 to TRBJ2-2; D gene unclear. The CDR3 has 12 residues. Trimming stripped 4 bases from V and 2 bases from J, with 5 bases between. CDR1 and CDR2 (germline): SQVTM, ANQGSEA. The CDR3 sequence is CSVVPNTGELFF. CDR3 sequence (DNA): TGCAGCGTTGTCCCTAACACCGGGGAGCTGTTTTTT.

This clonotype was recorded a few times. This chain joins TRBV11-1 and TRBJ2-3, with D unresolved. V gave up 0 bases and J gave up 5 bases, with 12 bases separating them. This CDR3 has 15 amino acids. Germline CDR1 and CDR2: SGHAT and FQDESV (reference sequence). CDR3 loop: CASSLAGIQKDTQYF. Here the CDR3 DNA reads TGTGCCAGCAGCTTAGCGGGGATCCAAAAAGATACGCAGTATTTT.

To note about this clonotype: A much more abundant neighbour one base away suggests this may be a read error. The chain recombines TRBV7-3 with TRBJ2-2; D possibly corresponds to TRBD1 (5 bases). This CDR3 has 14 amino acids. CDR1 is SGHTA, CDR2 FQGTGA, per germline. Trimming removed 7 bases at V and 1 base at J, with 10 bases between. The CDR3 region has the DNA TGTGCCAGCATGGTCGGACAGAACACCGGGGAGCTGTTTTTT. Encoded protein: CASMVGQNTGELFF.

In its sample, this clonotype was seen many times. The chain is built from TRBV10-3 and TRBJ2-5; TRBD1 aligns across 10 bases. This CDR3 spans 13 amino acids. Germline V CDR1 and CDR2: ENHRY, SYGVKD. J gave up 3 bases and V 9 bases, and 4 bases lay outside the gene matches. The CDR3 spells CAINGQGEETQYF. CDR3 coding DNA: TGTGCCATTAACGGACAGGGGGAAGAGACCCAGTACTTC.

This clonotype was seen at least ten times. V and J are TRBV28 and TRBJ2-1, with TRBD2 matching over 13 bases. CDR1 is MDHEN and CDR2 is SYDVKM in the germline V gene. CDR3 size: 16 residues. The ends lost 5 bases at V and 9 bases at J; junction bases unmatched: 10. The CDR3, as DNA: TGTGCCAGCAGTCCCGACGGGACTAGCGGGGTTAGTGAGCAGTTCTTC. Its protein product is CASSPDGTSGVSEQFF.

The chain couples TRBV19 to TRBJ2-2, with D perhaps matching TRBD1 (5 bases). Germline V CDR1 and CDR2: LNHDA, SQIVND (reference sequence). Deletions cut 3 bases from V and 6 bases from J, with 14 bases between. CDR3 length: 15 amino acids. For the CDR3, the DNA is TGTGCCAGTAGTATGACGCAGGGAATAGCCGGGGAGCTGTTTTTT. It is translated as CASSMTQGIAGELFF.

This clonotype was detected only a few times. The chain recombines TRBV30 with TRBJ2-5; D gene unclear. CDR3 length equals 12 residues. Trimming shortened V by 3 bases and J by 5 bases, and 10 bases separated the two germline ends. CDR1 is GTSNPN, CDR2 SVGIG, per germline (reference sequence). The CDR3 DNA sequence: TGTGCCTGGAGGAAAGGGCAGGAGACCCAGTACTTC. Its translation is CAWRKGQETQYF. The variable domain in full, completed from reference TRBV30 and TRBJ2-5, reads SQTIHQWPATLVQPVGSPLSLECTVEGTSNPNLYWYRQAAGRGLQLLFYSVGIGQISSEVPQNLSASRPQDRQFILSSKKLLLSDSGFYLCAWRKGQETQYFGPGTRLLVL.

J is TRBJ2-1 and V is TRBV25-1; D uncertain. Germline lookup yields CDR1 MGHDK and CDR2 SYGVNS. Trimming shortened V by 2 bases and J by 5 bases, and 7 bases separated the two germline ends. The CDR3 contains 13 residues. In DNA form, the CDR3 reads TGTGCCAGCAGTGAACCCGCCGACAATGAGCAGTTCTTC. Translation gives CASSEPADNEQFF. The full variable domain, rest sourced from reference TRBV25-1 and TRBJ2-1, is EADIYQTPRYLVIGTGKKITLECSQTMGHDKMYWYQQDPGMELHLIHYSYGVNSTEKGDLSSESTVSRIRTEHFPLTLESARPSHTSQYLCASSEPADNEQFFGPGTRLTVL.